These T cell receptor beta chains were read from a single sample in a study of PD-L1 blockade in urothelial cancer. Some clones are missing from TCRdb's copy, which holds only in-frame ones; the method was immunoSEQ multiplex PCR. Among roughly 84,000 clones, around 80% were seen once, and the ten largest hold around a tenth. This specimen was PBMCs, taken around atezolizumab (anti-PD-L1) treatment. These receptors were collected from a man between 65 and 85 years old with urothelial cancer. The CDR3 runs from the conserved cysteine through the conserved F or W. Each record gives: J gene, clone size, V gene, D gene, CDR3 DNA, CDR3 protein. A D gene is named only where the DNA matches it firmly. Size values are once, few and many counts, or a class for expanded clones, and some rows have none.

TRBJ1-1	.	TRBV12-5	.	TGTGCTAGTGCCCTTCAGGGGAACACTGAAGCTTTCTTT	CASALQGNTEAFF
TRBJ1-6	.	TRBV7-2	TRBD1	TGTGCCAGCAGCTTACAAGCAGAAAGGGACAGACTCCACTTT	CASSLQAERDRLHF
TRBJ2-7	.	TRBV7-7	.	TGTGCTAGCAGCCCTCCTCGGGTCGGCGGGAAATTCTACGAGCAGTACTTC	CASSPPRVGGKFYEQYF
TRBJ2-4	.	TRBV6-5	TRBD2	TGTGCCAGCAGTGGACCCCCGGGGGGGAGCATTCAGTACTTC	CASSGPPGGSIQYF
TRBJ2-3	once	TRBV6-1	TRBD2	TGTGCCAGCAGTGAATTGGGACTAACAACAGATACGCAGTATTTT	CASSELGLTTDTQYF
TRBJ2-3	.	TRBV9	.	TGTGCCAGCAGCGTAGGGCAGGGAATTAGCACAGATACGCAGTATTTT	CASSVGQGISTDTQYF
TRBJ2-7	few	TRBV9	TRBD1	TGTGCCAGCAGCGTAGGCCCCGGGACAGGGTTTGAGGCCTACGAGCAGTACTTC	CASSVGPGTGFEAYEQYF
TRBJ2-5	.	TRBV11-2	.	TGTGCCAGCAGCTTAGGGCGGGAAGGGAGGTTGGAGACCCAGTACTTC	CASSLGREGRLETQYF
TRBJ1-3	.	TRBV9	.	TGTGCCAGCAGCGTAGGTGCAGAAGGAAACACCATATATTTT	CASSVGAEGNTIYF
TRBJ2-7	.	TRBV15	.	TGTGCCACCAGCAGAGATCTGGGGGGGGCTGGGTACGAGCAGTACTTC	CATSRDLGGAGYEQYF
TRBJ1-1	.	TRBV21-1	.	TGTGCCAGCAGCAAGGGGTGGCAGGGGGCTAGTGAAGCTTTCTTT	CASSKGWQGASEAFF
TRBJ1-2	few	TRBV11-3	.	TGTGCCAGCAGCTTAATGGGGAGGTATGGCTACACCTTC	CASSLMGRYGYTF
TRBJ1-1	.	TRBV19	.	TGTGCCAGTAGTACACACAGGGATGAAGCTTTCTTT	CASSTHRDEAFF
TRBJ2-7	few	TRBV7-2	.	TGTGCCAGCAGCTTTGTCGGTGGTGAGCAGTACTTC	CASSFVGGEQYF
TRBJ2-1	.	TRBV12-5	TRBD2	TGTGCTAGTGGTTCGGGACTAGCGGGAGGTGAGCAGTTCTTC	CASGSGLAGGEQFF
TRBJ2-5	.	TRBV5-4	TRBD1	TGTGCCAGCAGCCTCACAGGGGGAGAGGACCAAGAGACCCAGTACTTC	CASSLTGGEDQETQYF
TRBJ2-1	.	TRBV7-9	TRBD2	TGTGCCAGCAGCCGTTCGGGGGGGCCGGGCAATGAGCAGTTCTTC	CASSRSGGPGNEQFF
TRBJ2-5	.	TRBV7-6	TRBD1	TGTGCCAGCAGCACTACAGGGGGTCAAGAGACCCAGTACTTC	CASSTTGGQETQYF
TRBJ2-5	.	TRBV5-6	TRBD2	TGTGCCAGCAGCTTTCCGACTAGCGAGACCCAGTACTTC	CASSFPTSETQYF
TRBJ2-1	.	TRBV12-5	.	TGTGCTAGTGGTTTGGACGGGTCCTACAATGAGCAGTTCTTC	CASGLDGSYNEQFF
TRBJ2-2	.	TRBV4-3	.	TGCGCCAGCAGCCAAATCTTAGGGGGGGACACCGGGGAGCTGTTTTTT	CASSQILGGDTGELFF
TRBJ1-1	once	TRBV6-6	.	TGTGCCAGCAGTTATACCGGGGGCACTGAAGCTTTCTTT	CASSYTGGTEAFF
TRBJ1-1	.	TRBV15	.	TGTGCCACCAGCAGAGATACAGATCTCACTGAAGCTTTCTTT	CATSRDTDLTEAFF
TRBJ2-5	.	TRBV10-3	TRBD1	TGTGCCATCAGCTCGACCGACAGGGAGCAAGAGACCCAGTACTTC	CAISSTDREQETQYF
TRBJ2-2	.	TRBV6-6	.	TGTGCCAGCAGTTACTCTTCAGGGGAGAACACCGGGGAGCTGTTTTTT	CASSYSSGENTGELFF
TRBJ1-3	.	TRBV18	TRBD1	TGTGCCAGCTCACGGGACAGGTTAGACGGAAACACCATATATTTT	CASSRDRLDGNTIYF
TRBJ1-2	.	TRBV15	.	TGTGCCACCAGCAGCTTTAAGTCGGGCGGACTAACCTTC	CATSSFKSGGLTF
TRBJ2-7	.	TRBV9	TRBD1	TGTGCCAGCAGCACCCGGGACAGCCCCTACGAGCAGTACTTC	CASSTRDSPYEQYF
TRBJ2-1	.	TRBV7-6	.	TGTGCCAGCAGTAAAAATATCCGGGACTCAGCCTACAATGAGCAGTTCTTC	CASSKNIRDSAYNEQFF
TRBJ2-7	.	TRBV28	TRBD1	TGTGCCAGCAGTCCAACCGCCGGGACAGGGGACGACGAGCAGTACTTC	CASSPTAGTGDDEQYF
TRBJ2-7	.	TRBV7-9	.	TGTGCCAGCAGCTTATCGCGGGGAGACTACGAGCAGTACTTC	CASSLSRGDYEQYF
TRBJ2-1	.	TRBV18	TRBD1	TGTGCCAGCTCATGGACAGGGCGGTACAATGAGCAGTTCTTC	CASSWTGRYNEQFF
TRBJ1-5	.	TRBV28	.	TGTGCCAGCAGTTTAGTCGGGGGTGGTCAGCCCCAGCATTTT	CASSLVGGGQPQHF
TRBJ2-7	few	TRBV7-8	.	TGTGCCAGCAGCAACCGACAGAACCTCGGGCAGTACTTC	CASSNRQNLGQYF
TRBJ2-6	.	TRBV5-4	.	TGTGCCAGCAGCTTAAAGCAGCGCTCTGGGGCCAACGTCCTGACTTTC	CASSLKQRSGANVLTF
TRBJ1-2	.	TRBV7-8	TRBD1	TGTGCCAGCAGCACCGGACAGGCCTATGGCTACACCTTC	CASSTGQAYGYTF
TRBJ2-3	.	TRBV9	.	TGTGCCAGCAGCGTAGGACATTACACAGATACGCAGTATTTT	CASSVGHYTDTQYF
TRBJ1-1	.	TRBV5-5	.	TGTGCCAGCAGCTTAGCAGGGAACACTGAAGCTTTCTTT	CASSLAGNTEAFF
TRBJ1-1	.	TRBV25-1	TRBD1	TGTGCCAGCAGTGTAGACAGGGTCGAAGCTTTCTTT	CASSVDRVEAFF
TRBJ2-7	.	TRBV2	TRBD1	TGTGCCACCGCGAGGGACAGGGGAAGAAACGAGCAGTACTTC	CATARDRGRNEQYF
TRBJ2-3	.	TRBV9	.	TGTGCCAGCAGCGGGGCAACTAGCACAGATACGCAGTATTTT	CASSGATSTDTQYF